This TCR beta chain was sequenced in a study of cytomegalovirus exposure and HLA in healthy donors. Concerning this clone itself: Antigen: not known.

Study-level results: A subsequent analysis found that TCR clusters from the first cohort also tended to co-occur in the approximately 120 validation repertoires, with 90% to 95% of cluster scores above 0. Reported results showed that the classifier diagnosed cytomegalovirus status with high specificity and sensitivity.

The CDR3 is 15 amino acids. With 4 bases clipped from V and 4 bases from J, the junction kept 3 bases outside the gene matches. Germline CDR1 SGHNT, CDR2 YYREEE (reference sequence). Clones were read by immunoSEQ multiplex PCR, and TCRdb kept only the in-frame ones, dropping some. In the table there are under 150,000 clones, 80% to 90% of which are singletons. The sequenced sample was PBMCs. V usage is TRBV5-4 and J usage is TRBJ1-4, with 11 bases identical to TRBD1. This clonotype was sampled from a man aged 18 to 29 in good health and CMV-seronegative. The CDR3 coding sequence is TGTGCCAGCAGCCGGGGACAGGGGGGTAATGAAAAACTGTTTTTT. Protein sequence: CASSRGQGGNEKLFF.